Detailed here is one T cell receptor (beta chain). Its antigen is as yet unknown. This sample is drawn from a study of T-cell memory formation after mild COVID-19. Study conclusions and caveats: There was a balanced CD4/CD8 profile in clones contracting day 15 to 85, and later expanders leaned CD4+.

V was cut by 5 bases and J by 4 bases, with 10 bases left in between. This CDR3 has 14 amino acids. The germline V gene has CDR1 SGHRS and CDR2 YFSETQ. TCR alpha and TCR beta cDNA libraries with sample barcodes and UMIs came from 5'RACE using constant-segment primers. TCRdb re-analysed the 5' RACE reads in MiXCR, keeping a single row per CDR3 protein. The table lists approximately 250,000 distinct CDR3 sequences, 15% to 20% of them singletons. The receptor's source is a man younger than 35 who had mild COVID-19 (a few samples of this study predate the infection). Cell type and time point are not known. This chain connects TRBV5-1 to TRBJ2-6; no definite D call. The sample consisted of PBMCs or a T cell subset sorted from them (not recorded which). The CDR3 DNA reads as TGCGCCAGCAGGGATACCCTGGGGGCCAACGTCCTGACTTTC. Translating it yields CASRDTLGANVLTF. Looking up the rest from reference TRBV5-1 and TRBJ2-6 gives the full variable domain: KAGVTQTPRYLIKTRGQQVTLSCSPISGHRSVSWYQQTPGQGLQFLFEYFSETQRNKGNFPGRFSGRQFSNSRSEMNVSTLELGDSALYLCASRDTLGANVLTFGAGSRLTVL.